This T cell receptor beta chain derives from a study of early T cells in non-severe SARS-CoV-2 infection. Each single cDNA molecule received a unique molecular identifier. TCRdb reanalysed the 5' RACE reads using MiXCR and keeps one entry per CDR3 protein. The sample has under 85,000 distinct CDR3 sequences; around 13% are singletons. This clonotype was observed at least ten times. The sequencing sample was made of whole blood. The sequence came from an adult who was a healthcare worker with PCR-confirmed SARS-CoV-2 infection or an uninfected control (not recorded which).

CDR3 in amino acids: CASSLRTDTDTQYF. In DNA, the CDR3 is TGTGCCAGCAGCTTAAGGACGGACACAGATACGCAGTATTTT. This chain joins TRBV7-9 and TRBJ2-3; D remains ambiguous. V was shortened by 2 bases and J by 2 bases, with 8 bases between the two germline ends. CDR1 SEHNR and CDR2 FQNEAQ come from the germline V gene (reference sequence). This CDR3 region has 14 residues.